This T cell receptor beta chain was identified in a study of T cell repertoires in ileal Crohn's disease. About the research overall: Surgery for a complication: stricturing in roughly 61%, penetrating in about 40%. About half received postoperative treatment, some ten with thiopurines and under 20 anti-TNF. Broader study findings: Active smokers at surgery had more clonal expansions than non-smokers. Endoscopic recurrence occurred in every patient whose clonality exceeded 26.8%.

The ends were cut back, 0 bases at V and 8 bases at J, with 16 bases in the middle. The CDR3 covers 15 residues. Germline CDR1 and CDR2: MGHRA and YSYEKL. Generated by immunoSEQ multiplex PCR, the TCRdb table keeps only in-frame clones and is missing some. The sample includes about 1,200 clones, approximately 95% of them seen just once. On this clone: The antigen is unknown.

This chain links TRBV4-1 with TRBJ1-2, with D unclear. The material sequenced was ileal tissue. The source is an adult with Crohn's disease. CDR3 region: CASSQDGNSPRGYTF. The CDR3 DNA is TGCGCCAGCAGCCAAGATGGTAACTCTCCGAGGGGCTACACCTTC.